This TCR beta chain was captured by sequencing in a study of CD8 T cells in ankylosing spondylitis. Study findings and constraints: In peripheral blood, disease-linked CD8+ clones occurred at relatively low frequencies. Ankylosing spondylitis blood seemed to carry a telltale TCR beta motif made of eight highly homologous variants.

This clonotype has a handful of counts. Its antigen is not identified. It was by quantitative 5'-RACE with molecular barcodes that TCR beta libraries were made. TCRdb called the 5' RACE reads again in MiXCR, with one record for every CDR3 protein. The sample has 200,000 to 300,000 distinct CDR3 sequences, about 30% seen once. V gave up 4 bases and J gave up 0 bases; unmatched junction bases: 4. This CDR3 spans 15 amino acids. The V gene's germline CDR1 is SGHRS and CDR2 YFSETQ. The sequenced material came from blood, either unsorted or a sorted T cell fraction (not recorded which). The TCR comes from a male donor with ankylosing spondylitis or in good health (not recorded which). V is TRBV5-1 and J is TRBJ1-2; TRBD1 aligns across 9 bases. The CDR3 bases are TGCGCCAGCAGCCCGGGACAGGGCGCTAACTATGGCTACACCTTC. It encodes CASSPGQGANYGYTF.